This T cell receptor (beta chain) came from a study of blood T cell repertoires in COVID-19. Sequencing used immunoSEQ multiplex PCR; TCRdb keeps in-frame clones, though not all of them. Of about 64,000 clones in the sample, 85% to 90% were seen once. V shed 7 bases and J 7 bases; nucleotides not matched to a gene: 9. This CDR3 comprises 12 residues. The germline gives CDR1 SQVTM, CDR2 ANQGSEA. Participants were placed into cohorts based on the clinical history they reported. Recovered Cohort 3 donors showed two negative PCRs, clearance, or symptom resolution. The clonotype was recovered from a woman aged 40-49 years who had recovered from COVID-19. Sequencing was done on a sample of PBMCs or T cells enriched from blood (not recorded which). The chain combines TRBV29-1 with TRBJ1-2, with 7 nucleotides matching TRBD1. CDR3 in DNA: TGCAGCGGACAGGGCATGGACCTTGGCTACACCTTC. Protein product: CSGQGMDLGYTF.